The source of this T cell receptor beta chain is a study of identical twins. Broader study findings: The models systematically underestimated how much out-of-frame TCR alpha was shared in monozygotic twins. Whereas memory repertoires showed no such difference, abundant cord blood beta clonotypes carried fewer insertions.

Template switching created a universal primer site, and the cDNA included unique molecular identifiers. TCRdb analysed the 5' RACE reads with MiXCR anew, one entry per CDR3 protein. The sample lists some 600,000 distinct CDR3 sequences; just over 7% were seen once. In germline, CDR1 is MGHDK, CDR2 SYGVNS. This CDR3 has 16 residues. The ends lost 3 bases at V and 2 bases at J; junction bases unmatched: 8. Ten or more counts support this clonotype. Its antigen is not known. These data also featured in a second study, about yellow fever vaccine responses in identical twins. That source notes: Twin vaccine T cell responses reportedly seemed partly convergent, partly personalized.

The rearrangement joins TRBV25-1 to TRBJ2-3; TRBD2 matches at 7 bases. This receptor was taken from a woman between 18 and 29 years old in good health. The specimen was PBMCs. The CDR3: CASSDSLADFTDTQYF. The DNA of the CDR3 is TGTGCCAGCAGTGACTCCCTAGCGGACTTCACAGATACGCAGTATTTT.